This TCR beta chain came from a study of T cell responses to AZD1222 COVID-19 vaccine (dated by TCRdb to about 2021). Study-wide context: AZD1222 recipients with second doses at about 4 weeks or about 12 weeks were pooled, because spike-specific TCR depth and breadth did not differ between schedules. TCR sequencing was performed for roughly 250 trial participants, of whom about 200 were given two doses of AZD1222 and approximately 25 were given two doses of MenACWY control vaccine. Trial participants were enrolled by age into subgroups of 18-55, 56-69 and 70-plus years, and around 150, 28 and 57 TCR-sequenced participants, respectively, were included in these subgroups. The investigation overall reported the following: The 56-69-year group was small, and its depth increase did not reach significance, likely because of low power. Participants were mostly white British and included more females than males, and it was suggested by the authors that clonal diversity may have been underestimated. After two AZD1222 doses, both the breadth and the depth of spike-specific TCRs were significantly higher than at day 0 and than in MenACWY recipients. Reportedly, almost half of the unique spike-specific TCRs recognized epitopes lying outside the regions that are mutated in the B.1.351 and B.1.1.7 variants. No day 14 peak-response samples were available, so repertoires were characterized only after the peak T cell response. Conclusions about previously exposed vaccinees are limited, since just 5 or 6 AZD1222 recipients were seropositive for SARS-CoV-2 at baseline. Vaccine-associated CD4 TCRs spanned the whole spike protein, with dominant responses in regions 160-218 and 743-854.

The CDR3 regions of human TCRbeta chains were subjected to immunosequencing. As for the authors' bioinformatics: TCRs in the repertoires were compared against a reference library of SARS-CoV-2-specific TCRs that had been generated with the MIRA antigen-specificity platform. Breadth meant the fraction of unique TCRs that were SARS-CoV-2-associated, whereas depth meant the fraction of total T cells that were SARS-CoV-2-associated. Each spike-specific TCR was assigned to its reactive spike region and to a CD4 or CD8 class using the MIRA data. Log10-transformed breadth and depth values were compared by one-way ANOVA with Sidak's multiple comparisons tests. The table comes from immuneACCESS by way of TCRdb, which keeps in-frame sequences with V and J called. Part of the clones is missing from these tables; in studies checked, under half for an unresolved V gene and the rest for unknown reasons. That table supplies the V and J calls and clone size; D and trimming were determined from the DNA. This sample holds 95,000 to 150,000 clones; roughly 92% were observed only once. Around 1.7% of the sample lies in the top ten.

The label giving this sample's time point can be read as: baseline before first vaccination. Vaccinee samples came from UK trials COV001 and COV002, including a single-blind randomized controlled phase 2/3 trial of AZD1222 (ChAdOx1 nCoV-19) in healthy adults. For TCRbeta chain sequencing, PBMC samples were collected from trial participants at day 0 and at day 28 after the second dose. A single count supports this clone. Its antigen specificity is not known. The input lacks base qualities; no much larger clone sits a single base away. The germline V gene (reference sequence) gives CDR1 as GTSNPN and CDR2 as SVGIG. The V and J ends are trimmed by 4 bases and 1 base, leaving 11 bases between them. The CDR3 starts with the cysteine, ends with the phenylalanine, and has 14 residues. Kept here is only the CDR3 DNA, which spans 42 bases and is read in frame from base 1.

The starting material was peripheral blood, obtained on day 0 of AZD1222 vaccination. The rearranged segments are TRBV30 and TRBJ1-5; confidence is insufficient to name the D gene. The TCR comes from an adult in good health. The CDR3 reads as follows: CAWTQAGSNQPQHF. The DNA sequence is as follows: TGTGCCTGGACTCAGGCTGGGAGCAATCAGCCCCAGCATTTT.